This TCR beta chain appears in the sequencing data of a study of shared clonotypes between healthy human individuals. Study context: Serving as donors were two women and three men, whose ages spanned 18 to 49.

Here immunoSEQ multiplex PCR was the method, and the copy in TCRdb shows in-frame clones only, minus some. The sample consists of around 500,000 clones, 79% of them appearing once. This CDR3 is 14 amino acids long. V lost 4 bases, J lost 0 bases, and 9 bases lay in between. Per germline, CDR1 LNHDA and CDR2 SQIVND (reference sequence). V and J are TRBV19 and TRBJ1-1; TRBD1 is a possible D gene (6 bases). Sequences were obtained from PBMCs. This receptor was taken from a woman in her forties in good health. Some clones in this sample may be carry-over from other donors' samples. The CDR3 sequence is CASSTRGMNTEAFF. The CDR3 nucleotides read TGTGCCAGTAGTACCAGGGGTATGAACACTGAAGCTTTCTTT.